Here is one T cell receptor (beta chain) with its context. Its target is unknown. TCRdb derives one entry per CDR3 protein from the 5' RACE reads, leaving out DNA. The listing contains 350,000 to 450,000 distinct CDR3 sequences. This entry belongs to a study of T cells expressing NK-cell markers. The overall study: The authors derived TCR beta repertoires from sorted CD3+CD56+NKG2C+, CD3+CD56+NKG2C- and CD3+CD56-NKG2C+ T cells. Study-level results: Top CD8+ clonotypes included the dominant CD3+CD56+NKG2C+ clonotypes in several donors. HCMV specificity was not established for the expanded NKG2C+ T cell clones.

This CDR3 comprises 15 residues. From germline, CDR1 is MGHRA and CDR2 YSYEKL. The receptor comes from a man aged 18-75 years in good health. This chain links TRBV4-1 with TRBJ1-5. Sequencing used blood T cells: a sorted CD56 or NKG2C T cell subset, CD4+ or CD8+ T cells, or bulk PBMC T cells (not recorded which). CDR3 sequence: CASSLGGPYNQPQHF.